The clone carrying this TCR beta chain was recorded at least ten times. The TCR beta CDR3 regions underwent amplification using RNA transcripts as the source. An initial round of RT-PCR targeting the TCR CDR3 relied on the HTBI primer set. TCRdb re-called the multiplex PCR reads with MiXCR, one entry per CDR3 protein. The table lists a few hundred thousand distinct CDR3 sequences, approximately 25% of them singletons. This CDR3 contains 18 residues. The V segment lost 5 bases and the J segment 0 bases; nucleotides outside the gene matches: 15. This specimen belongs to a study of T cells in Graves' hyperthyroidism and ophthalmopathy.

Sequencing used blood. The receptor comes from a man aged 50 or older with Graves' hyperthyroidism. This chain links TRBV12-3 or TRBV12-4 with TRBJ1-1; TRBD1 agrees at 7 bases. The CDR3 loop reads CASSPPATGAVMNTEAFF. The DNA of the CDR3 is TGTGCCAGCAGTCCACCAGCCACAGGGGCTGTTATGAACACTGAAGCTTTCTTT.